Listed here are 4 T cell receptor beta chains from one sample, sequenced in a study of shared clonotypes between healthy human individuals. Sequencing used immunoSEQ multiplex PCR; TCRdb keeps in-frame clones, though not all of them. The table lists 2 million to 2.5 million clones, about 94% of them singletons. The material sequenced was naive CD4+ T cells sorted from blood. The subset here: CD45RA+ positively selected. These receptors came from a man younger than 35 in good health.

In the case of this clone: The same CDR3 arises from other DNA sequences in this sample as well. The chain couples TRBV5-1 to TRBJ1-1; 7 bases are shared with TRBD1. The CDR3 extends over 13 amino acids. The germline V gene has CDR1 SGHRS and CDR2 YFSETQ. V gave up 5 bases and J gave up 0 bases; unmatched junction bases: 1. CDR3 region: CASRTGMNTEAFF. DNA for the CDR3: TGCGCCAGCAGGACAGGGATGAACACTGAAGCTTTCTTT. Based on the CDR3 plus reference TRBV5-1 and TRBJ1-1, the full variable domain is KAGVTQTPRYLIKTRGQQVTLSCSPISGHRSVSWYQQTPGQGLQFLFEYFSETQRNKGNFPGRFSGRQFSNSRSEMNVSTLELGDSALYLCASRTGMNTEAFFGQGTRLTVV.

The gene calls are TRBV11-2 and TRBJ1-2; D is perhaps TRBD1 (6 bases). Germline V gives CDR1 SGHAT, CDR2 FQNNGV. The V gene lost 3 bases and the J gene lost 2 bases, with 7 bases spanning the gap. The CDR3 runs 13 residues. Written as DNA, the CDR3 is TGTGCCAGCAGCTTCGGGGGCAACTATGGCTACACCTTC. This encodes CASSFGGNYGYTF. The variable domain in full, with the rest retrieved from reference TRBV11-2 and TRBJ1-2, is EAGVAQSPRYKIIEKRQSVAFWCNPISGHATLYWYQQILGQGPKLLIQFQNNGVVDDSQLPKDRFSAERLKGVDSTLKIQPAKLEDSAVYLCASSFGGNYGYTFGSGTRLTVV.

V and J are TRBV18 and TRBJ1-1; possibly TRBD1 for D (6 bases). This CDR3 has 14 residues. Germline V gives CDR1 KGHSH, CDR2 LQKENI. Deletions cut 8 bases from V and 1 base from J, with 14 bases between. In DNA form, the CDR3 reads TGTGCCAGCGCGCCCCCGACAGGGAACACTGAAGCTTTCTTT. Encoded protein: CASAPPTGNTEAFF.

This chain connects TRBV14 to TRBJ1-2, with a tentative D call TRBD1 (5 bases). The V gene lost 3 bases and the J gene lost 6 bases, with 11 bases spanning the gap. Germline CDR1 is SGHDN and CDR2 is FVKESK. CDR3 length: 13 amino acids. The CDR3 region is CASSHRELDGYTF. As DNA, the CDR3 is TGTGCCAGCAGCCACAGGGAACTCGATGGCTACACCTTC.